This is a list of T cell receptor beta chains from one sample in a study of Graves' ophthalmopathy and Graves' hyperthyroidism. TCRdb called the multiplex PCR reads again in MiXCR, with one record for every CDR3 protein. The sample consists of some 750,000 distinct CDR3 sequences, roughly two fifths of them appearing once. Material: peripheral blood. These TCRs come from an adult man with Graves' ophthalmopathy. The CDR3 runs from the conserved cysteine through the conserved F or W. A D gene is named only where the DNA matches it firmly. The size field is filled for only some rows; it gives once, few, many or a size class.

-	TRBJ1-2	few	TRBV25-1	TGTGCCAGCAGTACCGATTTAGGGGCTGACTATGGCTACACCTTC	CASSTDLGADYGYTF
-	TRBJ2-7	-	TRBV19	TGTGCCAGTAGTATAGAGGCCGGGAGAGGGTACGAGCAGTACTTC	CASSIEAGRGYEQYF
TRBD1	TRBJ1-2	many	TRBV11-2	TGTGCCAGCAGCTCCTCGGACAGGGCTGGCTACACCTTC	CASSSSDRAGYTF
-	TRBJ1-1	-	TRBV10-3	TGTGCCAGCAGTCCCGGGCAGGTTTTGGACACTGAAGCTTTCTTT	CASSPGQVLDTEAFF
TRBD2	TRBJ2-5	-	TRBV11-2	TGTGCCAGCAGCCCGGTAGCGGGGGGAGTAGAGACCCAGTACTTC	CASSPVAGGVETQYF
-	TRBJ1-2	few	TRBV19	TGTGCCAGTAGTATAAGTCGCCGCGACTATGGCTACACCTTC	CASSISRRDYGYTF
TRBD2	TRBJ2-5	-	TRBV2	TGTGCCACCAAGCGGGAGGGAAGTCAAGAGACCCAGTACTTC	CATKREGSQETQYF
TRBD2	TRBJ2-2	-	TRBV6-5	TGTGCCAGCACCGTAACTAGCGCGAACACCGGGGAGCTGTTTTTT	CASTVTSANTGELFF
-	TRBJ1-2	many	TRBV7-9	TGTGCCAGCAGCCTCGGACAGTACTACGAGAAGTGGTATGGCTACACCTTC	CASSLGQYYEKWYGYTF
-	TRBJ1-2	few	TRBV27	TGTGCCAGCCATGGAGGAGGTTATGGCTACACCTTC	CASHGGGYGYTF
-	TRBJ1-1	few	TRBV19	TGTGGAACCGCCAAGACCACAGGGCTCAGGTTTTCTGAAGCTTTCTTT	CGTAKTTGLRFSEAFF
-	TRBJ1-4	many	TRBV2	TGTGCCAGCAGTGAATACTACGTTGGGAGTAGTAAGGAAAAACTGTTTTTT	CASSEYYVGSSKEKLFF
-	TRBJ1-6	-	TRBV7-9	TGTGCCAGCAGCGTTGAGGATAGCAACTCCTATAATTCACCCCTCCACTTT	CASSVEDSNSYNSPLHF
TRBD1	TRBJ2-6	-	TRBV10-3	TGTGCCATCTACCCGGACAGGGGGCATACTGGGGCCAACGTCCTGACTTTC	CAIYPDRGHTGANVLTF
-	TRBJ1-2	many	TRBV3-1	TGTGCCAGCAGCCAAGAGGGGAATAACTATGGCTACACCTTC	CASSQEGNNYGYTF
TRBD1	TRBJ2-7	-	TRBV9	TGTGCCAGCAGCGTAACTGGGACAGGGGTCCACGAGCAGTACTTC	CASSVTGTGVHEQYF
TRBD2	TRBJ2-5	many	TRBV2	TGTGCCAGCAGTTGGACTAGCGGACAAGAGACCCAGTACTTC	CASSWTSGQETQYF
-	TRBJ1-4	many	TRBV25-1	TGTGCCAGCCGCCTACAGGGCGTTAATGAAAAACTGTTTTTT	CASRLQGVNEKLFF
TRBD2	TRBJ2-7	-	TRBV2	TGTGCCAGCAGAATCCTAGCGGGAGGTGGCGAGCAGTACTTC	CASRILAGGGEQYF
-	TRBJ2-6	few	TRBV10-3	TGTGCCATCAGGGAACCCGGGACATCAGGCACTGAAGCTTTC	CAIREPGTSGTEAF
-	TRBJ1-3	-	TRBV25-1	TGTGCCAGCAGTGGGCCAAGGGTCTCTGGAAACACCATATATTTT	CASSGPRVSGNTIYF
-	TRBJ2-7	-	TRBV15	TGTGCCACAAGCAGAGATAAAGGCCCCCGGAACGGGCAGTACTTC	CATSRDKGPRNGQYF
-	TRBJ1-1	many	TRBV7-9	TGTGCCAGCAGCCCCCGGACTAACACTGAAGCTTTCTTT	CASSPRTNTEAFF
TRBD1	TRBJ2-7	-	TRBV15	TGTGCTAGACCCGGAGGCAGGGGGCGTGAGCAGTACTTC	CARPGGRGREQYF
-	TRBJ1-6	-	TRBV7-3	TGTGCCAGCAGCCTAGCGGGACTGAGTAATTCACCCCTCCGCTTT	CASSLAGLSNSPLRF